The rows below give T cell receptor beta chains drawn from one sample of a study of control samples from healthy donors and cancer patients. Profiled with immunoSEQ multiplex PCR; TCRdb holds only in-frame clones, not every one. The sample table includes approximately 190,000 clones. The source material was blood. These receptors originate from a young woman in good health. The CDR3 runs from the conserved cysteine through the conserved F or W. D genes are given only for firm matches.

j_gene,v_gene,len,d_gene,CDR3aa,CDR3nt
TRBJ1-2,TRBV10-3,12,TRBD1,CATQQGLEGYTF,TGTGCCACCCAACAGGGGTTAGAAGGCTACACCTTC
TRBJ1-1,TRBV7-9,15,NA,CASLSLTGMNTEAFF,TGTGCCAGCCTATCCTTAACAGGGATGAACACTGAAGCTTTCTTT
TRBJ1-5,TRBV28,14,NA,CASSLLQHNQPQHF,TGTGCCAGCAGTTTATTGCAACACAATCAGCCCCAGCATTTT
TRBJ1-2,TRBV28,12,NA,CASSLVGWGYTF,TGTGCCAGCAGTTTAGTGGGGTGGGGCTACACCTTC
TRBJ2-7,TRBV7-8,13,NA,CASSLLEGVRSRF,TGTGCCAGCAGCTTATTGGAAGGGGTCAGGTCCCGGTTC
TRBJ2-1,TRBV7-3,17,TRBD2,CASSPAGTRGGLNEQFF,TGTGCCAGCAGCCCCGCCGGGACTAGGGGAGGGCTCAATGAGCAGTTCTTC
TRBJ2-7,TRBV7-3,13,NA,CASSSGPGYEQYF,TGTGCCAGCAGCTCGGGACCTGGGTACGAGCAGTACTTC
TRBJ1-4,TRBV9,18,NA,CASSVATDSPPQCEKLFF,TGTGCCAGCAGCGTGGCCACCGACTCCCCCCCGCAGTGTGAAAAACTGTTTTTT
TRBJ1-2,TRBV5-1,14,NA,CASSLDATAAGYTF,TGCGCCAGCAGCTTGGATGCGACAGCTGCTGGCTACACCTTC
TRBJ1-6,TRBV21-1,16,NA,CASSKEGRTGNSPLHF,TGTGCCAGCAGCAAAGAAGGCCGGACAGGTAATTCACCCCTCCACTTT
TRBJ2-7,TRBV7-9,15,NA,CASSSTTVSPGEQYF,TGTGCCAGCAGCAGCACGACAGTTTCCCCGGGCGAGCAGTACTTC
TRBJ2-3,TRBV6-4,16,TRBD2,CASSESPSGGTDTQYF,TGTGCCAGCAGTGAGTCCCCTAGCGGGGGCACAGATACGCAGTATTTT
TRBJ2-7,TRBV5-4,18,TRBD1,CASSSAIFPGTGGYEQYF,TGTGCCAGCAGCTCTGCCATATTTCCCGGGACAGGGGGCTACGAGCAGTACTTC
TRBJ1-2,TRBV5-1,12,NA,CASTGGNYGYTF,TGCGCCAGCACGGGGGGGAACTATGGCTACACCTTC
TRBJ2-1,TRBV28,15,TRBD2,CASSLLRGSYNEQFF,TGTGCCAGCAGTTTATTGCGGGGGAGCTACAATGAGCAGTTCTTC
TRBJ2-1,TRBV9,15,NA,CASSVSGLANNEQFF,TGTGCCAGCAGCGTATCCGGGCTAGCTAACAATGAGCAGTTCTTC
TRBJ2-7,TRBV27,13,TRBD1,CASSLSGGPEQYF,TGTGCCAGCAGTTTATCAGGGGGCCCCGAGCAGTACTTC
TRBJ2-7,TRBV12-3/TRBV12-4,11,NA,CASSLGNEQYF,TGTGCCAGCAGTTTAGGTAACGAGCAGTACTTC
TRBJ1-6,TRBV28,14,TRBD1,CASSAGQGKSPLHF,TGTGCCAGCAGCGCAGGACAGGGAAAGTCACCCCTCCACTTT
TRBJ2-5,TRBV3-1/TRBV3-2,18,TRBD2,CASSLGLPGLAGLKTQYF,TGTGCCAGCAGCCTGGGGTTACCGGGACTAGCGGGGCTAAAGACCCAGTACTTC
TRBJ2-2,TRBV24-1,15,NA,CATSDSPRRAGELFF,TGTGCCACCAGTGATTCCCCCAGGAGGGCCGGGGAGCTGTTTTTT
TRBJ2-1,TRBV3-1/TRBV3-2,14,NA,CASIDQGRAAEQFF,TGTGCCAGCATAGACCAGGGCAGGGCGGCTGAGCAGTTCTTC
TRBJ2-7,TRBV5-1,16,TRBD1,CASSLRDGRGLYEQYF,TGCGCCAGCAGCTTGAGGGACGGCAGGGGGCTTTACGAGCAGTACTTC
TRBJ2-5,TRBV18,17,TRBD1,CASSPINKQGPGETQYF,TGTGCCAGCTCACCAATCAATAAACAGGGGCCGGGGGAGACCCAGTACTTC
TRBJ1-5,TRBV6-5,14,NA,CASSYSNGYQPQHF,TGTGCCAGCAGTTACTCGAACGGGTATCAGCCCCAGCATTTT
TRBJ1-2,TRBV12-3/TRBV12-4,11,NA,CASSLSGGYTF,TGTGCCAGCAGTTTGAGCGGTGGCTACACCTTC
TRBJ1-5,TRBV7-9,18,NA,CASSPGGPGMGFDQPQHF,TGTGCCAGCAGCCCCGGGGGACCCGGGATGGGGTTCGATCAGCCCCAGCATTTT
TRBJ1-2,TRBV7-9,15,TRBD1,CASSFGTGGDYGYTF,TGTGCCAGCAGCTTCGGGACAGGGGGCGACTATGGCTACACCTTC
TRBJ2-2,TRBV7-3,15,NA,CASSFRGPTAGELFF,TGTGCCAGCAGCTTTCGGGGCCCAACGGCCGGGGAGCTGTTTTTT
TRBJ1-1,TRBV6-5,14,TRBD1,CASSQTGGNTEAFF,TGTGCCAGCAGTCAGACAGGGGGGAACACTGAAGCTTTCTTT
TRBJ2-7,TRBV9,14,NA,CASSVSPNPYEQYF,TGTGCCAGCAGCGTAAGCCCTAACCCCTACGAGCAGTACTTC
TRBJ2-7,TRBV14,13,NA,CASSQGGAYEQYF,TGTGCCAGCAGCCAGGGGGGGGCTTACGAGCAGTACTTC
TRBJ1-1,TRBV5-1,14,NA,CASSLRFTGAEAFF,TGCGCCAGCAGCTTGAGGTTTACAGGCGCTGAAGCTTTCTTT
TRBJ1-3,TRBV6-5,16,NA,CASSYSAGQTGNTIYF,TGTGCCAGCAGTTACTCCGCAGGGCAAACTGGAAACACCATATATTTT
TRBJ1-1,TRBV27,13,NA,CASSLKRGGEAFF,TGTGCCAGCAGTTTAAAGCGGGGAGGAGAAGCTTTCTTT
TRBJ2-7,TRBV5-6,14,NA,CASGSRTVSYEQYF,TGTGCCAGCGGGTCTAGGACGGTCTCCTACGAGCAGTACTTC
TRBJ2-7,TRBV9,14,TRBD1,CASSARDRADEQYF,TGTGCCAGCAGCGCACGGGACAGGGCCGACGAGCAGTACTTC
TRBJ1-2,TRBV19,16,NA,CASSILSGPQDYGYTF,TGTGCCAGTAGTATATTGTCGGGGCCGCAGGACTATGGCTACACCTTC
TRBJ1-2,TRBV7-9,15,NA,CASSSIGGFNYGYTF,TGTGCCAGCAGCTCAATAGGGGGTTTTAACTATGGCTACACCTTC
TRBJ2-2,TRBV5-6,17,NA,CASSLVSGRATTGELFF,TGTGCCAGCAGCTTAGTTTCTGGCAGGGCTACCACCGGGGAGCTGTTTTTT
TRBJ1-6,TRBV6-5,16,NA,CASSYQPGGVNSPLHF,TGTGCCAGCAGTTACCAACCCGGAGGGGTCAATTCACCCCTCCACTTT
TRBJ2-2,TRBV5-1,14,NA,CASSSAPVTGELFF,TGCGCCAGCAGCTCCGCCCCGGTCACCGGGGAGCTGTTTTTT
TRBJ1-2,TRBV24-1,15,NA,CATSGNGGTAGGYTF,TGTGCCACCAGTGGGAATGGCGGCACAGCTGGTGGCTACACCTTC
TRBJ1-5,TRBV19,14,NA,CASSQGNSNQPQHF,TGTGCCAGTAGTCAGGGGAATAGCAATCAGCCCCAGCATTTT
TRBJ2-3,TRBV27,16,NA,CASSLNRHSSTDTQYF,TGTGCCAGCAGTTTGAACAGACACTCTAGCACAGATACGCAGTATTTT
TRBJ1-2,TRBV5-1,15,TRBD1,CASSLDGGTVDGYTF,TGCGCCAGCAGCTTGGACGGAGGGACAGTGGATGGCTACACCTTC